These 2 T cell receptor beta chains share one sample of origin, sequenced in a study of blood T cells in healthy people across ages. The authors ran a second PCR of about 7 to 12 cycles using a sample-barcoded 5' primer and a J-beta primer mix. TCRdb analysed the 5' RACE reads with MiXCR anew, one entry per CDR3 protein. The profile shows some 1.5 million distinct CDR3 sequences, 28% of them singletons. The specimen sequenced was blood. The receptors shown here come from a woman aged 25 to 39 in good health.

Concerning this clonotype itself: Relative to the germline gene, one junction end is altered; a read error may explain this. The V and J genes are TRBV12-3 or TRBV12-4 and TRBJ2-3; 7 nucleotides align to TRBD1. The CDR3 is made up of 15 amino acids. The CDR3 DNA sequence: TGTGCCAGCAGTAGAGCTAGAGGGACAGCAGATGCGCAGTATTTT. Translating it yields CASSRARGTADAQYF.

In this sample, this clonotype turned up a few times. The CDR3 is CASSSGLAGNYEQYF. In DNA form, the CDR3 reads TGTGCCAGCAGTTCCGGACTAGCGGGGAACTACGAGCAGTACTTC. V gene TRBV6-2 or TRBV6-3 combines with J gene TRBJ2-7; 12 nucleotides match TRBD2. V dropped 4 bases and J dropped 3; count of bases not matched to a gene: 4. CDR3 size: 15 residues. The germline gives CDR1 MNHEY, CDR2 SVGEGT.